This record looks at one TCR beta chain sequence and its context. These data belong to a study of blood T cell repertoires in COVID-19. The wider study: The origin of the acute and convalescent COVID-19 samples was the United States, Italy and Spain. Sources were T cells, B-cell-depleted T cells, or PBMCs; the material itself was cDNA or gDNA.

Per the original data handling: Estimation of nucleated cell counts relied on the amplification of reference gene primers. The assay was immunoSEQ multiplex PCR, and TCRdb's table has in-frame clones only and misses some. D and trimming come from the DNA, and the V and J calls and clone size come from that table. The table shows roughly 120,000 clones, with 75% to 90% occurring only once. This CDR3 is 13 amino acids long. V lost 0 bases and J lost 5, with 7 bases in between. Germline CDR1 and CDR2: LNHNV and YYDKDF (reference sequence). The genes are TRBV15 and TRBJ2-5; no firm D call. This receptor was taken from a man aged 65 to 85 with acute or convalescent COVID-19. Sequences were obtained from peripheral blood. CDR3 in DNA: TGTGCCACCAGCAGAGAAATCTTGGAGACCCAGTACTTC. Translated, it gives CATSREILETQYF.